What follows are 25 T cell receptor beta chains derived from one specimen sequenced in a study of CXCR3-negative and CXCR3-positive naive CD8 T cells (dated by TCRdb to 2018 to 2020). Sequencing was performed on a NextSeq 550. The Human TCR Profiling Kit (MiLaboratory) was used to make UMI-labeled 5' RACE TRB cDNA libraries. TCRdb reprocessed the reads, and each CDR3 protein sequence is entered once, without DNA. The sample's table covers 40,000 to 55,000 distinct CDR3 sequences. In total, the top ten clones hold more than 1.5% of the sample. Sequencing input: naive CXCR3- CD8+ T cells from blood. Per the publication, the cell subset or site label means: CD45RO-CCR7+CD27+CD95- naive CD8+ T cells lacking CXCR3 (TNR3-). All receptors come from a human donor in good health. Some clones in this sample may be carry-over from other donors' samples.

V is TRBV2 and J is TRBJ2-1; TCRdb selects TRBD1, and the lack of DNA leaves this call unchecked. Germline assignment: CDR1 SNHLY and CDR2 FYNNEI. The CDR3 covers 16 residues. The CDR3 protein is CASSEGGAGPYNEQFF.

The chain combines TRBV6-4 with TRBJ2-6. CDR1 MRHNA and CDR2 SNTAGT come from the germline V gene. The CDR3 is made up of 15 amino acids. The CDR3 reads CASSETASGANVLTF.

The genes are TRBV18 and TRBJ2-7. CDR1 is KGHSH and CDR2 is LQKENI in the germline V gene. CDR3 length: 15 amino acids. The CDR3: CASSPDLGSSYEQYF.

In terms of frequency, this clonotype is medium-sized. The chain is built from TRBV10-1 and TRBJ2-6; the TCRdb D gene call, TRBD1, has no DNA to confirm it. Germline-derived CDR1 and CDR2 are WNHNN and SYGVQD (reference sequence). This CDR3 is built from 17 residues. CDR3 residues: CASSPGRDISGANVLTF.

The rearrangement uses TRBV10-3 and TRBJ2-2; TCRdb picks TRBD1, but there is no DNA to check that call. The CDR3 has 15 residues. The V gene's germline CDR1 is ENHRY and CDR2 SYGVKD. The CDR3 protein is CAISIRDSGTGELFF.

The V and J genes are TRBV28 and TRBJ2-7. This CDR3 comprises 14 residues. Germline-derived CDR1 and CDR2 are MDHEN and SYDVKM. The CDR3 loop is CASSARGEIYEQYF.

This chain connects TRBV6-5 to TRBJ1-6. This CDR3 is built from 15 residues. CDR1 is MNHEY, CDR2 SVGAGI, per germline. The CDR3 protein is CASSYSRGGNSPLHF.

The gene calls are TRBV11-2 and TRBJ2-3; TCRdb picks TRBD1, but there is no DNA to check that call. The germline CDR1 and CDR2 sequences are SGHAT and FQNNGV. The length of the CDR3 is 15 residues. CDR3 sequence: CASSLSGGSTDTQYF.

The chain has TRBV28 and TRBJ1-1. The CDR3 length is 12 residues. Per germline, CDR1 MDHEN and CDR2 SYDVKM. CDR3 sequence reads: CASSPGLGSAFF.

The chain joins TRBV28 to TRBJ2-1; TCRdb returns TRBD2, unconfirmable since there is no DNA. Germline V CDR1 and CDR2: MDHEN, SYDVKM. The CDR3 runs to 13 residues. This CDR3 is CASSAGGYNEQFF. The full variable domain, in which reference TRBV28 and TRBJ2-1 provide the parts outside the CDR3, is DVKVTQSSRYLVKRTGEKVFLECVQDMDHENMFWYRQDPGLGLRLIYFSYDVKMKEKGDIPEGYSVSREKKERFSLILESASTNQTSMYLCASSAGGYNEQFFGPGTRLTVL.

This sequence joins TRBV25-1 and TRBJ2-2; the TCRdb D gene call, TRBD1, has no DNA to confirm it. Looked up from germline, CDR1 is MGHDK and CDR2 is SYGVNS. The CDR3 extends over 15 amino acids. CDR3 sequence: CASSDPLFNTGELFF.

The rearrangement uses TRBV29-1 and TRBJ2-7; TCRdb's assignment of TRBD2 cannot be checked, as there is no DNA. The CDR3 spans 11 residues. Germline V gene data show CDR1 as SQVTM and CDR2 as ANQGSEA. This CDR3 is CSVETGPRQYF.

The chain employs TRBV28 and TRBJ2-3; TCRdb designates TRBD2, a call that cannot be tested without DNA. CDR3 length equals 15 residues. Germline V CDR1 and CDR2: MDHEN, SYDVKM. CDR3 amino acids: CASSPSRQGSDTQYF.

The rearrangement uses TRBV6-6 and TRBJ2-1; checking the TCRdb D call of TRBD1 is not possible without DNA. The V gene's germline CDR1 is MNHNY and CDR2 SVGAGI (reference sequence). The CDR3 length is 14 residues. The chain's CDR3 is CASSATGNYNEQFF.

V and J are TRBV21-1 and TRBJ2-1. TRBV21-1 is a recognized pseudogene. The CDR3 contains 18 residues. CDR3: CASSKGLVQSRKMNEQFF.

By frequency, this clonotype is medium-sized. The CDR3 sequence is CASSQDGGMGGYTF. The rearrangement links TRBV4-3 to TRBJ1-2; the TCRdb call, TRBD1, lacks DNA for checking. This CDR3 region has 14 residues. CDR1 is LGHNA and CDR2 is YSLEER in the germline V gene.

The chain carries TRBV7-9 and TRBJ2-3; TCRdb's D call of TRBD2 is untestable without DNA. Germline V CDR1 and CDR2: SEHNR, FQNEAQ (reference sequence). The CDR3 has 15 residues. The CDR3 sequence: CASTAGLAGRDTQYF.

This sequence joins TRBV28 and TRBJ2-1. CDR3 length: 15 amino acids. CDR1 MDHEN and CDR2 SYDVKM come from the germline V gene. The CDR3 sequence: CASSLSHARYNEQFF.

The V gene is TRBV29-1, the J gene TRBJ2-1; the TRBD2 assignment by TCRdb is unverifiable without DNA. This CDR3 has 14 amino acids. Germline assignment: CDR1 SQVTM and CDR2 ANQGSEA. This chain's CDR3 is CSVASGTSVNEQFF.

The chain is built from TRBV7-2 and TRBJ2-7. Germline-derived CDR1 and CDR2 are SGHTA and FQGNSA. The CDR3 spans 15 residues. The CDR3 loop reads CASSLVHSSSYEQYF. The full variable domain, completed using reference TRBV7-2 and TRBJ2-7, is GAGVSQSPSNKVTEKGKDVELRCDPISGHTALYWYRQSLGQGLEFLIYFQGNSAPDKSGLPSDRFSAERTGGSVSTLTIQRTQQEDSAVYLCASSLVHSSSYEQYFGPGTRLTVT.

The chain is built from TRBV11-3 and TRBJ2-7. Germline V gene sequence: CDR1 SGHNT, CDR2 YENEEA. The CDR3 has 12 residues. CDR3 in amino acids: CASSSGSYEQYF.

J is TRBJ2-3 and V is TRBV28; TCRdb's D gene call, TRBD2, goes unchecked for lack of DNA. The CDR3 is made up of 17 amino acids. Germline CDR1 MDHEN, CDR2 SYDVKM. This chain's CDR3 is CASSPSRDSISTDTQYF.

The rearrangement links TRBV5-1 to TRBJ2-7; without DNA, the TCRdb call of TRBD1 cannot be checked. The CDR3 is 14 residues long. Germline V gene lookup returns CDR1 SGHRS and CDR2 YFSETQ. The CDR3 spells CASSFQGVSDEQYF.

The V and J genes are TRBV6-6 and TRBJ1-1; TCRdb's D gene call, TRBD1, goes unchecked for lack of DNA. The germline gives CDR1 MNHNY, CDR2 SVGAGI (reference sequence). The CDR3 runs to 14 residues. The CDR3 protein is CASLNRGSNTEAFF.

The CDR3 is CASSQGSDGGSQNEQFF. This chain connects TRBV4-1 to TRBJ2-1; TCRdb outputs TRBD2, but without DNA this stays unchecked. Germline lookup yields CDR1 MGHRA and CDR2 YSYEKL. The CDR3 runs 17 residues.